This T cell receptor beta chain was captured by sequencing in a study of early T cells in non-severe SARS-CoV-2 infection. About the study: Bulk RNA taken from unsorted whole blood was sequenced, leaving chains unpaired.

Researchers tagged individual cDNA molecules with unique molecular identifiers. A single record per CDR3 protein comes from TCRdb applying MiXCR to the 5' RACE reads. The sample lists some 78,000 distinct CDR3 sequences, roughly an eighth seen once, with roughly 5.5% in the top ten. Study-level points and caveats: VDJdb matching favored anti-spike CD8 responses, missing private and CD4 specificities.

Note on this clonotype: Its antigen is not known.

V was clipped by 5 bases and J by 2 bases; unmatched bases: 5. Germline loops: CDR1 MNHEY, CDR2 SVGAGI. The CDR3 runs 16 residues. The source of this sequence is an adult who was a healthcare worker with PCR-confirmed SARS-CoV-2 infection or an uninfected control (not recorded which). This chain uses TRBV6-5 with TRBJ2-1, with TRBD2 matching over 11 bases. The source material was whole blood. The DNA for the CDR3 is TGTGCCAGCAGTGAAACTAGCGGGGGCACCTACAATGAGCAGTTCTTC. Amino acids: CASSETSGGTYNEQFF.